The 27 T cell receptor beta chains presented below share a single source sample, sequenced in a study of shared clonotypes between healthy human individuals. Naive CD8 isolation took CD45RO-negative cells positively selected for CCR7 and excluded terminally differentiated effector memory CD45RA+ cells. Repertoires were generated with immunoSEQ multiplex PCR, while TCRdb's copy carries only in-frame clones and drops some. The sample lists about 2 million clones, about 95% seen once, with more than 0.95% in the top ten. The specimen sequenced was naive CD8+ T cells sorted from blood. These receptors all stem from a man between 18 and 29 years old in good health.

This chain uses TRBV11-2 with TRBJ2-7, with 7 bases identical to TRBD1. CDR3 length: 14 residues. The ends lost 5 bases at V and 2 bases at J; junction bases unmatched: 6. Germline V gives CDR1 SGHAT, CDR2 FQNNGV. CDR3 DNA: TGTGCCAGCAGCGGAGGACAGGAGCCCTACGAGCAGTACTTC. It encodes CASSGGQEPYEQYF.

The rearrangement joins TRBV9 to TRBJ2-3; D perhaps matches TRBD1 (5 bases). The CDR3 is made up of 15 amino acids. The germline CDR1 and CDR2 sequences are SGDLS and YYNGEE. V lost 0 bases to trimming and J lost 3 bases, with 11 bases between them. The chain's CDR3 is CASSVAGRVTDTQYF. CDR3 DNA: TGTGCCAGCAGCGTAGCGGGCAGGGTGACAGATACGCAGTATTTT. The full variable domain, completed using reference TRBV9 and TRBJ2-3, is DSGVTQTPKHLITATGQRVTLRCSPRSGDLSVYWYQQSLDQGLQFLIQYYNGEERAKGNILERFSAQQFPDLHSELNLSSLELGDSALYFCASSVAGRVTDTQYFGPGTRLTVL.

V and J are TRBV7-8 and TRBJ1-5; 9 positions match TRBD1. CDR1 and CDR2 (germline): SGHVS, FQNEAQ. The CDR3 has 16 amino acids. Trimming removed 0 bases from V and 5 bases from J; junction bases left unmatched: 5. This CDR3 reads CASSLADRGFYQPQHF. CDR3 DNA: TGTGCCAGCAGCTTAGCGGACAGGGGTTTTTATCAGCCCCAGCATTTT.

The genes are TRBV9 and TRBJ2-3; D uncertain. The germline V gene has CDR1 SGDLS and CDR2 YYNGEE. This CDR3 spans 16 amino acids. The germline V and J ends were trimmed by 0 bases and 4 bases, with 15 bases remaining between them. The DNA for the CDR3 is TGTGCCAGCAGCGTAGACACAACCCGACCCCCAGATACGCAGTATTTT. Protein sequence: CASSVDTTRPPDTQYF.

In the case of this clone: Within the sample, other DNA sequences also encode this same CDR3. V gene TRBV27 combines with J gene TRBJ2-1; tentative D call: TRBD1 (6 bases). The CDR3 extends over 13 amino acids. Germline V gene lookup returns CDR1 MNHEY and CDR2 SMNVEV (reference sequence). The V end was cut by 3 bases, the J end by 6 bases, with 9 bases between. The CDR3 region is CASSLGQFNEQFF. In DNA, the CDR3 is TGTGCCAGCAGTTTGGGACAATTCAATGAGCAGTTCTTC.

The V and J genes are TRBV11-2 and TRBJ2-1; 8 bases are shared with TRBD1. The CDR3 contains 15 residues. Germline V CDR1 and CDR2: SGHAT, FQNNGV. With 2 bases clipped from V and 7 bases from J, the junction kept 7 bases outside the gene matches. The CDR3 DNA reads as TGTGCCAGCAGCTTAACAGGGGGTTACTGGAATGAGCAGTTCTTC. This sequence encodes CASSLTGGYWNEQFF.

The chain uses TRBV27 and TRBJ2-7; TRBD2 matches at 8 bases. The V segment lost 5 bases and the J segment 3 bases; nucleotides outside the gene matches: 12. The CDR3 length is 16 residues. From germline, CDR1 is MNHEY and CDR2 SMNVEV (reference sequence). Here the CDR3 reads CASSPSSGTRDYEQYF. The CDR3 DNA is TGTGCCAGCAGTCCCTCCTCCGGGACTAGGGACTACGAGCAGTACTTC.

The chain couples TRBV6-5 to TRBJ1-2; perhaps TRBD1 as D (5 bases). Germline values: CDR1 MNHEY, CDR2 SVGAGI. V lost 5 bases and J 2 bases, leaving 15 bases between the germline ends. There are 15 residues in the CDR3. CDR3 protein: CASSPQGLENYGYTF. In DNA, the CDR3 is TGTGCCAGCAGTCCCCAGGGCTTGGAGAACTATGGCTACACCTTC.

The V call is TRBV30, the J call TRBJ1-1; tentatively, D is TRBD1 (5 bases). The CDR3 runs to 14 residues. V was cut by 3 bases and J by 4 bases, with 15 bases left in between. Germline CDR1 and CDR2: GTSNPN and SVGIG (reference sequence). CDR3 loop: CAWSAEGLLTEAFF. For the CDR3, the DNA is TGTGCCTGGAGCGCTGAGGGGCTCCTCACTGAAGCTTTCTTT.

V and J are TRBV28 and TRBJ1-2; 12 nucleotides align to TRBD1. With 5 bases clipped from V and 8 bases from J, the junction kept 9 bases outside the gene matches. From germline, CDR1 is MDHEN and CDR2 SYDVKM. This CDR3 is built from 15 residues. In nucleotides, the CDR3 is TGTGCCAGCAGTGCGGGGGACAGGGGGCATTGGGGCTACACCTTC. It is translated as CASSAGDRGHWGYTF.

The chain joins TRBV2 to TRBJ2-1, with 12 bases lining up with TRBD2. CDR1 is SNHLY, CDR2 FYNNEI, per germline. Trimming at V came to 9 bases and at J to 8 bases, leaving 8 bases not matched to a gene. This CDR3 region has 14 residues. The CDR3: CARETSGGSDEQFF. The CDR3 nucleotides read TGTGCCAGGGAAACTAGCGGGGGGTCGGATGAGCAGTTCTTC.

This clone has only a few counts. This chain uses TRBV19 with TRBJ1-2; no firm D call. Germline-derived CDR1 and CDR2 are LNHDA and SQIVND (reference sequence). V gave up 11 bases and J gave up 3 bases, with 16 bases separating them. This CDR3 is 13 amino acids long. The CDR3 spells CAVLESGDYGYTF. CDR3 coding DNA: TGTGCCGTCCTTGAAAGCGGGGACTATGGCTACACCTTC.

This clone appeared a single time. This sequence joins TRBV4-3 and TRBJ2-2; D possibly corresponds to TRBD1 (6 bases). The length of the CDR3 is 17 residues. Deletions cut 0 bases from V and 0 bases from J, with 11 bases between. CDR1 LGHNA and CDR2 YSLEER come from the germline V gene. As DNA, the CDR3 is TGCGCCAGCAGCCAAGAGTTGGGACACTCGAACACCGGGGAGCTGTTTTTT. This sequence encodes CASSQELGHSNTGELFF.

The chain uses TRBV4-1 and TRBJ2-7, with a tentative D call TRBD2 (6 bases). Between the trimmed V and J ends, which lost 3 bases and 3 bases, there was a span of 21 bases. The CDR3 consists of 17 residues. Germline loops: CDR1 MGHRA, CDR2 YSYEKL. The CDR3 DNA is TGCGCCAGCAGCCACGGAGCGCCCGACGTCGGGGGCTACGAGCAGTACTTC. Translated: CASSHGAPDVGGYEQYF.

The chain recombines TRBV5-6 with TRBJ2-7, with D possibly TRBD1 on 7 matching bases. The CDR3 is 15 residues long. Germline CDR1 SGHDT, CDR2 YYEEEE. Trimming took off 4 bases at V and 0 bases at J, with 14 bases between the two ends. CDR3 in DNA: TGTGCCAGCAGCGGGGGGACAGAACTCTCCTACGAGCAGTACTTC. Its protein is CASSGGTELSYEQYF.

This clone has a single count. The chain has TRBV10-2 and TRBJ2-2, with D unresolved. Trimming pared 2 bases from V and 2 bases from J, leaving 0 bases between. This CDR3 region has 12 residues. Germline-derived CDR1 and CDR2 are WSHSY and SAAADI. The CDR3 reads CASSENTGELFF. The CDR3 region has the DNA TGCGCCAGCAGTGAGAACACCGGGGAGCTGTTTTTT.

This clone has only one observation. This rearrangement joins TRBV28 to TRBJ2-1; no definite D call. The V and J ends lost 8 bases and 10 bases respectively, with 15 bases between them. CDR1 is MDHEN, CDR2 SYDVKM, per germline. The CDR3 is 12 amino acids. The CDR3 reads CASGLVIREQFF. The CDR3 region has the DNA TGTGCCAGCGGCCTCGTCATTCGGGAGCAGTTCTTC.

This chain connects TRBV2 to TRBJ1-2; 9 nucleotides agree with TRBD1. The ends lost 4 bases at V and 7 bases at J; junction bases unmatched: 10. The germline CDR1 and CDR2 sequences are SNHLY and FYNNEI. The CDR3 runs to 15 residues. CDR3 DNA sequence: TGTGCCAGCAGTGGGGGACAGGGAGGAACTAGTGGCTACACCTTC. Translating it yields CASSGGQGGTSGYTF.

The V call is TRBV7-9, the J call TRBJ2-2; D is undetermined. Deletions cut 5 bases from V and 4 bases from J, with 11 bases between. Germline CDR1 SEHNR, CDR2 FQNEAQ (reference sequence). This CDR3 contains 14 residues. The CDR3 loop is CASSARAGTGELFF. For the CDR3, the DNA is TGTGCCAGCAGCGCCCGGGCAGGCACCGGGGAGCTGTTTTTT.

CDR3 DNA sequence: TGTGCCAGCAGTTACGGACGATGGGGTAGCTCCTACGAGCAGTACTTC. Translating gives CASSYGRWGSSYEQYF. The gene calls are TRBV6-5 and TRBJ2-7; no clear D. V shed 2 bases and J shed 0 bases, with 14 bases lying between them. The CDR3 covers 16 residues. CDR1 is MNHEY, CDR2 SVGAGI, per germline.

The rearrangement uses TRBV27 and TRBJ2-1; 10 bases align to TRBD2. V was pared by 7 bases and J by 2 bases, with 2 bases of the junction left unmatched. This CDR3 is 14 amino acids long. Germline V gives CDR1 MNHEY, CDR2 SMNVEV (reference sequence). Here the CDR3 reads CASTSGGAYNEQFF. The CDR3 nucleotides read TGTGCCAGCACAAGCGGGGGGGCCTACAATGAGCAGTTCTTC.

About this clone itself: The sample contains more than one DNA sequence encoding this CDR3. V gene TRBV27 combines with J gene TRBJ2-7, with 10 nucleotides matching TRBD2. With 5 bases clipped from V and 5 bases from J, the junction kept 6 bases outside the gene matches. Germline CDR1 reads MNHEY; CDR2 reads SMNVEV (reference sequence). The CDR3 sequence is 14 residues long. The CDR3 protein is CASSPRTSGDEQYF. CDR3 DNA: TGTGCCAGCAGTCCTAGGACTAGCGGCGACGAGCAGTACTTC.

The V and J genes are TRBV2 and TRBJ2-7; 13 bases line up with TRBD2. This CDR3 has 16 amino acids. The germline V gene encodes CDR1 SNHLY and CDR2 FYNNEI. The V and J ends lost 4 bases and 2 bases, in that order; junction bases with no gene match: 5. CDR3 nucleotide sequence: TGTGCCAGCAGTGTGACTAGCGGGGGGCCGACCTACGAGCAGTACTTC. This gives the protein CASSVTSGGPTYEQYF.

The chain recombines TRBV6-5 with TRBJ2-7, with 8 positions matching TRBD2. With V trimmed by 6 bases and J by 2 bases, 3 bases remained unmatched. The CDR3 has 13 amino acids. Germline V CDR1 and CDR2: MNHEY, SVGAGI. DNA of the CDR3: TGTGCCAGCAGAGCGGGACTAGCCTACGAGCAGTACTTC. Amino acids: CASRAGLAYEQYF.

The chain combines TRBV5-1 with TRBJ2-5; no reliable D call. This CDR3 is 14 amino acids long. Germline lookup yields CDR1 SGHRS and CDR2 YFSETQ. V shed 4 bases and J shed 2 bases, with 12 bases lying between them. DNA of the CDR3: TGCGCCAGCAGCCCGGCACACGTACAAGAGACCCAGTACTTC. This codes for CASSPAHVQETQYF.

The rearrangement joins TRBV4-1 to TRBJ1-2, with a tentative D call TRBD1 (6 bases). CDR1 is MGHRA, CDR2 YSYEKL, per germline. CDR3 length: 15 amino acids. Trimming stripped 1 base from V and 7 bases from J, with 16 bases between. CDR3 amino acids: CASSQVGQGPGGYTF. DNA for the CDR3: TGCGCCAGCAGCCAAGTGGGGCAGGGGCCGGGTGGCTACACCTTC.

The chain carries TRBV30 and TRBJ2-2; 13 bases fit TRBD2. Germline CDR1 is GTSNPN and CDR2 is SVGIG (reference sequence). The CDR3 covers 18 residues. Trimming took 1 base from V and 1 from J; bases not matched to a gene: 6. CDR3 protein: CAWSGPTSGGRNTGELFF. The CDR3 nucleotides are TGTGCCTGGAGTGGACCGACTAGCGGGGGGCGGAACACCGGGGAGCTGTTTTTT. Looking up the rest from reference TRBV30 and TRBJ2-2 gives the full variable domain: SQTIHQWPATLVQPVGSPLSLECTVEGTSNPNLYWYRQAAGRGLQLLFYSVGIGQISSEVPQNLSASRPQDRQFILSSKKLLLSDSGFYLCAWSGPTSGGRNTGELFFGEGSRLTVL.